Listed below are T cell receptor beta chains from one sample, sequenced in a study of blood T cell repertoires in COVID-19. The table came from immunoSEQ multiplex PCR; TCRdb's copy has only in-frame clones and leaves some out. The sample consists of some 200,000 clones, almost 85% of them appearing once. The sequenced sample was peripheral blood. These receptors were taken from a woman aged 45 to 65 with active or convalescent COVID-19. Each CDR3 is given with its conserved first and last residue. A D gene is named only where the DNA matches it firmly. Clone size is shown for a subset of rows, as once, few, many or a class of expanded clone.

V gene	D gene	J gene	clone size	CDR3 protein	CDR3 DNA
TRBV11-2	TRBD2	TRBJ2-1	-	CASSLLAGGPYNEQFF	TGTGCCAGCAGCTTGTTAGCGGGAGGGCCCTACAATGAGCAGTTCTTC
TRBV7-3	TRBD1	TRBJ2-1	-	CASSSGQGSAEQFF	TGTGCCAGCAGCTCGGGACAGGGGTCGGCTGAGCAGTTCTTC
TRBV6-5	-	TRBJ2-3	once	CASSSSTDTQYF	TGTGCCAGCAGCAGTAGCACAGATACGCAGTATTTT
TRBV27	TRBD2	TRBJ2-3	-	CASSFLGSGFTDTQYF	TGTGCCAGCAGTTTCCTTGGTAGCGGGTTCACAGATACGCAGTATTTT
TRBV28	TRBD1	TRBJ1-5	few	CASSSDRGNQPQHF	TGTGCCAGCAGTTCGGACAGGGGGAATCAGCCCCAGCATTTT
TRBV6-6	TRBD1	TRBJ1-2	-	CASSLQGSGYGYTF	TGTGCCAGCAGTCTACAGGGGTCGGGCTATGGCTACACCTTC
TRBV3-1/TRBV3-2	TRBD1	TRBJ1-1	-	CASSYGQGGFTEAFF	TGTGCCAGCAGCTATGGACAGGGCGGCTTCACTGAAGCTTTCTTT
TRBV10-3	TRBD2	TRBJ2-1	-	CAQLCPTGLGGNEQFF	TGTGCTCAGCTATGCCCCACGGGGCTGGGGGGGAATGAGCAGTTCTTC
TRBV18	-	TRBJ1-3	-	CASFTGSGNTIYF	TGTGCCAGCTTCACAGGGTCTGGAAACACCATATATTTT
TRBV6-7	TRBD1	TRBJ2-1	-	CASRQGDGNEQFF	TGTGCCAGCCGACAGGGAGATGGGAATGAGCAGTTCTTC
TRBV5-1	-	TRBJ2-5	-	CASSLTHEETQYF	TGCGCCAGCAGCTTGACACATGAAGAGACCCAGTACTTC
TRBV12-3/TRBV12-4	-	TRBJ1-1	-	CASSLRGMAEAFF	TGTGCCAGCAGTTTACGGGGGATGGCTGAAGCTTTCTTT
TRBV10-3	TRBD1	TRBJ2-1	-	CAISSGTGRNEQFF	TGTGCCATCAGTTCCGGGACAGGGCGGAATGAGCAGTTCTTC
TRBV7-2	-	TRBJ1-1	-	CASSSRVGWTEAFF	TGTGCCAGCAGCTCCAGGGTGGGATGGACTGAAGCTTTCTTT
TRBV30	-	TRBJ1-2	-	CAWSNTVTNYGYTF	TGTGCCTGGAGTAATACAGTGACTAACTATGGCTACACCTTC
TRBV5-1	-	TRBJ1-6	-	CASSLVAGNNSPLHF	TGCGCCAGCAGCTTGGTAGCGGGCAATAATTCACCCCTCCACTTT
TRBV4-1	TRBD2	TRBJ2-7	-	CASSRGLVSYEQYF	TGCGCCAGCAGCCGCGGACTAGTATCCTACGAGCAGTACTTC
TRBV19	-	TRBJ1-1	few	CASSVTVNTEAFF	TGTGCCAGTAGTGTGACAGTTAACACTGAAGCTTTCTTT
TRBV3-1/TRBV3-2	-	TRBJ2-3	-	CASSHGPRRADTQYF	TGTGCCAGCAGCCATGGCCCCCGTCGGGCAGATACGCAGTATTTT
TRBV18	-	TRBJ1-1	-	CASSPQGSGTEAFF	TGTGCCAGCTCACCACAGGGTAGCGGCACTGAAGCTTTCTTT
TRBV2	TRBD2	TRBJ2-2	-	CASRGDGNTGELFF	TGTGCCAGTCGGGGGGACGGAAACACCGGGGAGCTGTTTTTT
TRBV11-2	TRBD2	TRBJ2-5	-	CASSLLAGTGQETQYF	TGTGCCAGCAGCTTATTAGCGGGAACAGGCCAAGAGACCCAGTACTTC
TRBV18	-	TRBJ2-1	-	CASSPSLEGEQFF	TGTGCCAGCTCACCATCACTAGAGGGTGAGCAGTTCTTC
TRBV9	TRBD1	TRBJ2-2	-	CASSAQGPGELFF	TGTGCCAGCAGCGCACAGGGGCCCGGGGAGCTGTTTTTT
TRBV29-1	TRBD1	TRBJ2-2	-	CSARTGANTGELFF	TGCAGCGCCAGGACAGGAGCAAACACCGGGGAGCTGTTTTTT
TRBV11-2	-	TRBJ2-2	-	CASSTSLDGELFF	TGTGCCAGCAGCACTAGCCTGGACGGGGAGCTGTTTTTT
TRBV19	-	TRBJ1-5	-	CASSRGVRGYQPQHF	TGTGCCAGTAGTAGGGGAGTCAGGGGCTATCAGCCCCAGCATTTT
TRBV12-3/TRBV12-4	TRBD1	TRBJ1-6	few	CASSRDRYSPLHF	TGTGCCAGCAGCCGGGACAGATATTCACCCCTCCACTTT
TRBV28	TRBD1	TRBJ1-2	-	CASSNPPGTGTNGYTF	TGTGCCAGCAGCAACCCCCCCGGGACAGGGACTAATGGCTACACCTTC
TRBV4-1	TRBD1	TRBJ1-3	-	CASSSGQGYSGNTIYF	TGCGCCAGCAGTTCCGGACAGGGGTACTCTGGAAACACCATATATTTT
TRBV7-9	-	TRBJ1-1	-	CASSPGTKEAFF	TGTGCCAGCAGCCCCGGGACTAAAGAAGCTTTCTTT
TRBV5-1	-	TRBJ2-6	-	CASSSGDTMGASGANVLTF	TGCGCCAGCAGCTCCGGGGACACCATGGGCGCCTCTGGGGCCAACGTCCTGACTTTC
TRBV29-1	-	TRBJ1-1	-	CSVERLLGVKTEAFF	TGCAGCGTTGAAAGACTTCTAGGGGTGAAGACTGAAGCTTTCTTT
TRBV10-3	-	TRBJ1-1	-	CAISDRGDTEAFF	TGTGCCATCAGTGACAGGGGTGACACTGAAGCTTTCTTT
TRBV5-6	-	TRBJ2-1	-	CASSFSPSSSEQFF	TGTGCCAGCAGCTTCTCCCCTAGTTCGAGTGAGCAGTTCTTC
TRBV12-3/TRBV12-4	-	TRBJ2-5	-	CASRLGDIETQYF	TGTGCCAGCAGGCTAGGGGATATTGAGACCCAGTACTTC
TRBV6-4	TRBD2	TRBJ2-3	many	CASSFTSGGTDTQYF	TGTGCCAGCAGCTTTACTAGCGGGGGCACAGATACGCAGTATTTT
TRBV19	-	TRBJ1-1	-	CASSTQRGTGTNTEAFF	TGTGCCAGTAGCACCCAGAGGGGAACAGGGACGAACACTGAAGCTTTCTTT
TRBV5-1	-	TRBJ1-2	-	CASRLDQNYGYTF	TGCGCCAGCAGGTTGGATCAAAACTATGGCTACACCTTC
TRBV4-1	TRBD2	TRBJ2-7	-	CASSQDQASGISYEQYF	TGCGCCAGCAGCCAAGATCAAGCTAGCGGGATTTCCTACGAGCAGTACTTC
TRBV29-1	TRBD1	TRBJ1-2	-	CSVGTGGGGYTF	TGCAGCGTTGGGACAGGGGGCGGGGGCTACACCTTC
TRBV2	-	TRBJ1-5	-	CASRGGVSNQPQHF	TGTGCCAGCAGAGGGGGGGTGAGCAATCAGCCCCAGCATTTT
TRBV29-1	-	TRBJ1-1	once	CSVSAPAGGTEAFF	TGCAGCGTTTCGGCCCCCGCGGGCGGCACTGAAGCTTTCTTT
TRBV5-1	-	TRBJ2-1	-	CASSLADVGSEFF	TGCGCCAGCAGCTTGGCCGATGTGGGGAGCGAGTTCTTC
TRBV10-2	TRBD2	TRBJ2-2	-	CASSESHLAGVSGELFF	TGCGCCAGCAGTGAGTCACACCTAGCGGGAGTATCCGGGGAGCTGTTTTTT
TRBV29-1	-	TRBJ1-5	-	CSVCDSFNQPQHF	TGCAGCGTTTGCGACAGCTTCAATCAGCCCCAGCATTTT
TRBV5-3	TRBD2	TRBJ2-1	-	CARSSGTSGRDEQFF	TGTGCCAGAAGCTCCGGGACTAGCGGGAGAGATGAGCAGTTCTTC
TRBV12-3/TRBV12-4	TRBD1	TRBJ1-2	-	CASRGTAFGYTF	TGTGCCAGCAGGGGGACAGCTTTTGGCTACACCTTC
TRBV6-5	-	TRBJ1-2	-	CASRGALANYGYTF	TGTGCCAGCAGGGGGGCACTTGCTAACTATGGCTACACCTTC
TRBV11-2	TRBD2	TRBJ2-2	-	CASSPTSGSGAGELFF	TGTGCCAGCAGCCCGACTAGCGGGAGCGGGGCCGGGGAGCTGTTTTTT
TRBV24-1	-	TRBJ2-5	-	CATSGGRETQYF	TGTGCCACCAGTGGGGGCCGGGAGACCCAGTACTTC
TRBV18	TRBD1	TRBJ1-2	-	CASSPGQGVNGYTF	TGTGCCAGCTCACCGGGACAGGGGGTTAACGGCTACACCTTC
TRBV5-1	TRBD1	TRBJ1-1	-	CASTEGTENTEAFF	TGCGCCAGCACTGAGGGGACAGAGAACACTGAAGCTTTCTTT
TRBV5-1	TRBD1	TRBJ1-2	-	CASRGQGGGYTF	TGCGCCAGTAGGGGACAGGGCGGAGGCTACACCTTC
TRBV9	-	TRBJ1-2	-	CASSARHMRDGYTF	TGTGCCAGCAGCGCCCGACACATGCGTGATGGCTACACCTTC